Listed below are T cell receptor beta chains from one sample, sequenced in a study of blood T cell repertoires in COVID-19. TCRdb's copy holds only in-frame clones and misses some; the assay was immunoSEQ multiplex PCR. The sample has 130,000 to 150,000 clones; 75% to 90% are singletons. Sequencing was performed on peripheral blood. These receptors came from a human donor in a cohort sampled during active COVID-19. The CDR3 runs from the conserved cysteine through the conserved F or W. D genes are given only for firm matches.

CASSPEMNSNGYTF	TGTGCCAGCAGCCCCGAGATGAACTCTAATGGCTACACCTTC	NA	TRBV4-2	TRBJ1-2
CAWISGTGGAMGGYTF	TGTGCCTGGATCTCCGGGACAGGGGGCGCGATGGGTGGCTACACCTTC	TRBD1	TRBV30	TRBJ1-2
CASSPGTENEQYF	TGTGCCAGCTCACCAGGGACAGAGAACGAGCAGTACTTC	TRBD1	TRBV18	TRBJ2-7
CASSIPGDTSYEQYF	TGTGCCAGTAGTATACCAGGGGACACCTCCTACGAGCAGTACTTC	NA	TRBV19	TRBJ2-7
CASSSGPGLAPYNEQFF	TGTGCCAGCAGCTCCGGACCGGGACTAGCGCCCTACAATGAGCAGTTCTTC	TRBD2	TRBV9	TRBJ2-1
CASSDGGPRRTGELFF	TGTGCCAGCAGTGACGGGGGACCCCGTAGGACCGGGGAGCTGTTTTTT	NA	TRBV6-1	TRBJ2-2
CASSQARNQPQHF	TGTGCCAGCAGTCAGGCCCGCAATCAGCCCCAGCATTTT	NA	TRBV6-5	TRBJ1-5
CASSHRDNQPQHF	TGTGCCAGCAGCCACAGGGACAATCAGCCCCAGCATTTT	NA	TRBV28	TRBJ1-5
CASSPYGRLGETQYF	TGTGCCAGCAGCCCATACGGGAGGTTAGGAGAGACCCAGTACTTC	TRBD2	TRBV7-8	TRBJ2-5
CASSLGGGAEAFF	TGCGCCAGCAGCTTAGGGGGGGGCGCTGAAGCTTTCTTT	NA	TRBV5-1	TRBJ1-1